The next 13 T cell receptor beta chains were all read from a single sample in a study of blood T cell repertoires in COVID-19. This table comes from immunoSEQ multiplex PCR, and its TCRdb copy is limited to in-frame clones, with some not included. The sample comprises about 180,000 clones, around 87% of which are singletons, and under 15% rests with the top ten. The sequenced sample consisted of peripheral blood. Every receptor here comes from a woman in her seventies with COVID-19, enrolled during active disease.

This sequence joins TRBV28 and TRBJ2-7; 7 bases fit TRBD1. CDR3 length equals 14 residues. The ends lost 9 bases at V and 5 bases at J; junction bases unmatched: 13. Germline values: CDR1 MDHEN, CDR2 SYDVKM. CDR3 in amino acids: CASRDWQGVDEQYF. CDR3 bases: TGTGCCAGTAGAGACTGGCAGGGGGTAGACGAGCAGTACTTC.

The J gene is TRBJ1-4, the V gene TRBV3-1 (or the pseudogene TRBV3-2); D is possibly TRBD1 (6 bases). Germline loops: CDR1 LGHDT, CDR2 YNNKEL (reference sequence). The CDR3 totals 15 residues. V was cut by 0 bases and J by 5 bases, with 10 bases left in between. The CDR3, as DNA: TGTGCCAGCAGCCAAGATACGGGGGGCAATGAAAAACTGTTTTTT. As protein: CASSQDTGGNEKLFF.

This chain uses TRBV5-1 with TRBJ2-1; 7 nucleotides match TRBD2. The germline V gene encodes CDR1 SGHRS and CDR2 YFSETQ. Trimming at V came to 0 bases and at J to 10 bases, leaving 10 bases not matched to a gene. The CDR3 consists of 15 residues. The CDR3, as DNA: TGCGCCAGCAGCTTGGCCAGAACAGTCGGGGGGGAGCAGTTCTTC. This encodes CASSLARTVGGEQFF.

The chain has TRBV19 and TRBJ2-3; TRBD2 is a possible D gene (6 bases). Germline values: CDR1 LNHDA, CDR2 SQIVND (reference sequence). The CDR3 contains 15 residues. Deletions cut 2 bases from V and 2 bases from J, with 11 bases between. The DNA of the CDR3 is TGTGCCAGTAGTATAATACGGGGGACCACAGATACGCAGTATTTT. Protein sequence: CASSIIRGTTDTQYF.

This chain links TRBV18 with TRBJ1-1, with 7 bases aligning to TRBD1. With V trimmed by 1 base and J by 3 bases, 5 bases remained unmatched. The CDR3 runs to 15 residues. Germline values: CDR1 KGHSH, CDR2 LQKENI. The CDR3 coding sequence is TGTGCCAGCTCACCACAAAGCCAGGGGGACACTGAAGCTTTCTTT. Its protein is CASSPQSQGDTEAFF.

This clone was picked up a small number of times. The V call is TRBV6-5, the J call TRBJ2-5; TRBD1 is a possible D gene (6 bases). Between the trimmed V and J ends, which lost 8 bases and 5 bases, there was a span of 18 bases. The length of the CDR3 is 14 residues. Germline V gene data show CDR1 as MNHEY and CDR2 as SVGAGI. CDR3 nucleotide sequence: TGTGCCAGCCAAGGTCAGGGGATATTGGAGACCCAGTACTTC. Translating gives CASQGQGILETQYF.

CDR3 protein: CASSLAQASYGYTF. CDR3 DNA: TGTGCCAGCAGCTTAGCACAGGCTAGCTATGGCTACACCTTC. The genes are TRBV7-8 and TRBJ1-2; D possibly corresponds to TRBD1 (5 bases). Germline V CDR1 and CDR2: SGHVS, FQNEAQ. V was trimmed by 0 bases and J by 4 bases, leaving 9 bases between them. The CDR3 is made up of 14 amino acids.

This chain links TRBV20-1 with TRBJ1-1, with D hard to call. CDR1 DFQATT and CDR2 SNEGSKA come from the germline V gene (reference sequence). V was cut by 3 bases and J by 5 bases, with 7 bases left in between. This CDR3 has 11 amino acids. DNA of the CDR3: TGCAGTGCTAGTCTGAGGACTGAAGCTTTCTTT. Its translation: CSASLRTEAFF.

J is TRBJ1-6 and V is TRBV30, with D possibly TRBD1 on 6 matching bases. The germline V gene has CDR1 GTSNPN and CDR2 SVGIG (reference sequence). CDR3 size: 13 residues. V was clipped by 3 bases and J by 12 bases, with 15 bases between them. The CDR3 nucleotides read TGTGCCTGGAGCACCGGACAGCCCAAACCCCTCCACTTT. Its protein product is CAWSTGQPKPLHF.

CDR3 protein: CASSQVWGGGGNSPLHF. The DNA of the CDR3 is TGCGCCAGCAGCCAAGTATGGGGGGGAGGGGGTAATTCACCCCTCCACTTT. The J gene is TRBJ1-6, the V gene TRBV4-1; D is possibly TRBD1 (6 bases). CDR3 length equals 17 residues. CDR1 is MGHRA, CDR2 YSYEKL, per germline. Trimming took off 1 base at V and 6 bases at J, with 16 bases between the two ends.

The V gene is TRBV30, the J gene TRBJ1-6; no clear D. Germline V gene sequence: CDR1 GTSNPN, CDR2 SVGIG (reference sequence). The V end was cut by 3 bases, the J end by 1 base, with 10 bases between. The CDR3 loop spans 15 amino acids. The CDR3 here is CAWSLAGSYNSPLHF. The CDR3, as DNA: TGTGCCTGGAGCCTAGCGGGGTCCTATAATTCACCCCTCCACTTT.

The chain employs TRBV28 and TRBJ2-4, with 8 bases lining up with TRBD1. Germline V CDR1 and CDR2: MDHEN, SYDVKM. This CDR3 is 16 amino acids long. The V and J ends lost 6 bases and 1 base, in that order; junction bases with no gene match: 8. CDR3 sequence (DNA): TGTGCCAGCAGATCTCAGGGGGCGCGTGCCAAAAACATTCAGTACTTC. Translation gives CASRSQGARAKNIQYF.

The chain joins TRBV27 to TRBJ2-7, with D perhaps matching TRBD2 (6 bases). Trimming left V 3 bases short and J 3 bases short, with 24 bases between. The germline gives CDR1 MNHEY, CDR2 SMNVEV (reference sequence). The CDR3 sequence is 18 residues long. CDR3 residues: CASSFQQGRGGANYEQYF. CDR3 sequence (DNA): TGTGCCAGCAGTTTTCAGCAGGGTCGTGGAGGGGCAAACTACGAGCAGTACTTC.